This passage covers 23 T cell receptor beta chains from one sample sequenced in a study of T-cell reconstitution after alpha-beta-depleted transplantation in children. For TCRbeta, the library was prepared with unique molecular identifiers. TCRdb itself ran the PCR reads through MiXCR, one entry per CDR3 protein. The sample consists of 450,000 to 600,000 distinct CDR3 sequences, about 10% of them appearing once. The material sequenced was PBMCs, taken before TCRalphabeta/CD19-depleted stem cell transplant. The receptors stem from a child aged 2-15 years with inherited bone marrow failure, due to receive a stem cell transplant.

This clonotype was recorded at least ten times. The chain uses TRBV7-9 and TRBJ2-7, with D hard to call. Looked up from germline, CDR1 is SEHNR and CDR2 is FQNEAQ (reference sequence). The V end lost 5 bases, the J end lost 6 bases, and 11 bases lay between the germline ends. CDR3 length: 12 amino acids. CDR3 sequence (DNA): TGTGCCAGCAGCCCCTTTGGGGTCGAGCAGTACTTC. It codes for CASSPFGVEQYF.

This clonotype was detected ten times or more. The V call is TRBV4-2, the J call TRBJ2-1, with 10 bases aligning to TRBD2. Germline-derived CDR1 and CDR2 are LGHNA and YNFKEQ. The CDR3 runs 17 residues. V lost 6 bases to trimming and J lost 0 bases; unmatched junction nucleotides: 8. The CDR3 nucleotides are TGTGCCAGCAGTCCGACTAGCGGGTTTTCCTCCTACAATGAGCAGTTCTTC. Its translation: CASSPTSGFSSYNEQFF.

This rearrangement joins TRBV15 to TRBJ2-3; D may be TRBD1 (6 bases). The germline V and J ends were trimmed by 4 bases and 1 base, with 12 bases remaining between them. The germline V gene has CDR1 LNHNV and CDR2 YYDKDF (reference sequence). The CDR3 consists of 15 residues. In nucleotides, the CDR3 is TGTGCCACCAGCAACAGGGTCGTAGGCACAGATACGCAGTATTTT. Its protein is CATSNRVVGTDTQYF.

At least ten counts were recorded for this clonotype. The CDR3 sequence: CASRTGGDGYTF. The DNA for the CDR3 is TGTGCCAGCAGGACAGGGGGTGACGGCTACACCTTC. The rearrangement joins TRBV2 to TRBJ1-2; 9 bases align to TRBD1. Germline CDR1 and CDR2: SNHLY and FYNNEI. This CDR3 region has 12 residues. The V segment lost 6 bases and the J segment 8 bases; nucleotides outside the gene matches: 4.

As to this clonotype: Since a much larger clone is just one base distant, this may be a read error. CDR3 residues: CATSRDDTSGRVDEQFF. The CDR3 DNA reads as TGTGCCACCAGCAGAGATGACACTAGCGGGAGGGTTGATGAGCAGTTCTTC. The chain joins TRBV15 to TRBJ2-1, with 13 bases matching TRBD2. This CDR3 has 17 residues. Per the germline V gene, CDR1 is LNHNV and CDR2 is YYDKDF (reference sequence). The trim removed 0 bases at V and 8 bases at J, leaving 7 bases unmatched.

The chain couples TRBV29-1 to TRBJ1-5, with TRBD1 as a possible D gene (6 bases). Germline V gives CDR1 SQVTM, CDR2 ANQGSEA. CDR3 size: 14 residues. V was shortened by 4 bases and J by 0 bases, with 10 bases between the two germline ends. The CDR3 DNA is TGCAGCGTTGTGTCAGGGGATAGCAATCAGCCCCAGCATTTT. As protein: CSVVSGDSNQPQHF.

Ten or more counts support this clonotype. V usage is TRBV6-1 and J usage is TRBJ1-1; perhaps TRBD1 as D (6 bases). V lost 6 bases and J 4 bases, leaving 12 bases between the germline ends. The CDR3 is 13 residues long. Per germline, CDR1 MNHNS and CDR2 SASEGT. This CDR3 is CASRDRIGTEAFF. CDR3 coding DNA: TGTGCCAGCAGAGACAGGATTGGCACTGAAGCTTTCTTT.

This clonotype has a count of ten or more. CDR3 sequence (DNA): TGTGCCAGCAGCTTACTTTCGAACACCGGGGAGCTGTTTTTT. It is translated as CASSLLSNTGELFF. This chain links TRBV7-9 with TRBJ2-2; D is uncertain. Germline-derived CDR1 and CDR2 are SEHNR and FQNEAQ (reference sequence). V was cut by 2 bases and J by 0 bases, with 4 bases left in between. The CDR3 runs 14 residues.

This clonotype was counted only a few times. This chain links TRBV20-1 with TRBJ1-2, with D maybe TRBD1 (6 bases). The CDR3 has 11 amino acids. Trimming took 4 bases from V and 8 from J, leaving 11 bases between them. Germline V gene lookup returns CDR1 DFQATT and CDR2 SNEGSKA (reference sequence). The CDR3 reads CSATGAGGYTF. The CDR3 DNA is TGCAGTGCTACGGGGGCCGGGGGCTACACCTTC.

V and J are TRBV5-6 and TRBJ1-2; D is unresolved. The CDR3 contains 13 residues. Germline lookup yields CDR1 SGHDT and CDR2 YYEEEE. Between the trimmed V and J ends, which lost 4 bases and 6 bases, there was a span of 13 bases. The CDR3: CASSPGPNHGYTF. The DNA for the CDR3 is TGTGCCAGCAGCCCCGGTCCGAACCATGGCTACACCTTC.

The CDR3 nucleotides are TGTGCCAGCAGTACCCGGGACAGGGGACCCTACGAGCAGTACTTC. This encodes CASSTRDRGPYEQYF. The chain uses TRBV6-1 and TRBJ2-7, with 10 bases lining up with TRBD1. V shed 5 bases, J shed 2 bases, and the junction held 6 bases outside the gene matches. Germline V gives CDR1 MNHNS, CDR2 SASEGT. This CDR3 is 15 amino acids long.

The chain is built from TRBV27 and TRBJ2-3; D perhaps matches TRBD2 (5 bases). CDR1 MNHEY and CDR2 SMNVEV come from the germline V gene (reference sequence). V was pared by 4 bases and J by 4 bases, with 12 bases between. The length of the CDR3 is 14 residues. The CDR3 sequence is CASSWASNADTQYF. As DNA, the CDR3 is TGTGCCAGCAGTTGGGCTAGCAACGCAGATACGCAGTATTTT.

The CDR3 here is CSAREASSYNEQFF. For the CDR3, the DNA is TGCAGTGCTAGAGAGGCCAGCTCCTACAATGAGCAGTTCTTC. The genes are TRBV20-1 and TRBJ2-1; D is uncertain. The ends were cut back, 0 bases at V and 0 bases at J, with 6 bases in the middle. Germline V gene data show CDR1 as DFQATT and CDR2 as SNEGSKA (reference sequence). This CDR3 is 14 amino acids long.

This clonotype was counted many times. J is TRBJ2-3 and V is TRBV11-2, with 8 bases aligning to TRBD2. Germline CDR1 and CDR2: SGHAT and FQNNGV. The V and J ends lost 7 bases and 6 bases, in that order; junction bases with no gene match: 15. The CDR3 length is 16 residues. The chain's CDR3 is CASTRVKTSVGDTQYF. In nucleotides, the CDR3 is TGTGCCAGCACCCGAGTGAAGACTAGCGTCGGGGATACGCAGTATTTT.

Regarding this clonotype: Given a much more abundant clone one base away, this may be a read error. The CDR3 region is CALSESMGRKIGYTF. In nucleotides, the CDR3 is TGTGCCCTCAGTGAGTCGATGGGGCGGAAAATTGGCTACACCTTC. J is TRBJ1-2 and V is TRBV10-3; D is perhaps TRBD1 (5 bases). From germline, CDR1 is ENHRY and CDR2 SYGVKD. There are 15 residues in the CDR3.

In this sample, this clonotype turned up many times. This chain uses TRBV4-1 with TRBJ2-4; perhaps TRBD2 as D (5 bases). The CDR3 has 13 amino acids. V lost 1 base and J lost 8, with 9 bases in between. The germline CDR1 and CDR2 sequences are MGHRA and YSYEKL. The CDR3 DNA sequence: TGCGCCAGCAGCCAAGGCCGGGGTTACATTCAGTACTTC. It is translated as CASSQGRGYIQYF.

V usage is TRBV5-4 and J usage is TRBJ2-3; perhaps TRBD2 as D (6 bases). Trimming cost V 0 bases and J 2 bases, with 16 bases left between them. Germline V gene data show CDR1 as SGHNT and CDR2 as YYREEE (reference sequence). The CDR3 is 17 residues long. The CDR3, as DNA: TGTGCCAGCAGCTTGGCCGCGGGACTCCCGTCCACAGATACGCAGTATTTT. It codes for CASSLAAGLPSTDTQYF.

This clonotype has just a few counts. CDR3 nucleotides: TGCAGTGCTAGAGATCGTGGACTTAACACCGGGGAGCTGTTTTTT. Translating it yields CSARDRGLNTGELFF. The chain employs TRBV20-1 and TRBJ2-2; a possible D gene is TRBD2 (5 bases). V shed 0 bases and J shed 2 bases, with 10 bases lying between them. Germline V gives CDR1 DFQATT, CDR2 SNEGSKA (reference sequence). The CDR3 is 15 amino acids.

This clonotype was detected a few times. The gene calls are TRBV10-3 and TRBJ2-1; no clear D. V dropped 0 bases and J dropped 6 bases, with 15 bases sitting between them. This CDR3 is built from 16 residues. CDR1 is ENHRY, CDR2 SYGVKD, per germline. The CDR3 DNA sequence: TGTGCCATCAGTGAGTCTTTTATGGTACGGGCCAATGAGCAGTTCTTC. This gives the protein CAISESFMVRANEQFF.

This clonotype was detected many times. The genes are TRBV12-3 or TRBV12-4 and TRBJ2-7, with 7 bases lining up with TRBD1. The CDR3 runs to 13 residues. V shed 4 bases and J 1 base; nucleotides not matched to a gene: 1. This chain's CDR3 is CASSWDRSYEQYF. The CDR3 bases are TGTGCCAGCAGTTGGGACAGATCCTACGAGCAGTACTTC.

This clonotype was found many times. The CDR3 here is CATQGRGTEAFF. CDR3 DNA sequence: TGTGCCACACAGGGGCGGGGGACTGAAGCTTTCTTT. The V gene is TRBV12-3 or TRBV12-4, the J gene TRBJ1-1, with 7 bases lining up with TRBD1. Unmatched junction bases numbered 7, after V lost 10 bases and J lost 5 bases. There are 12 residues in the CDR3.

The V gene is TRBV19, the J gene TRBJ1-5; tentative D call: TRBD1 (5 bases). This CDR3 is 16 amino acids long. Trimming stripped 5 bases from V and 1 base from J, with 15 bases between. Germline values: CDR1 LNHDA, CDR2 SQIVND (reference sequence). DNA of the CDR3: TGTGCCAGTAGTCCGGCTGCAGGGAGGAGCAATCAGCCCCAGCATTTT. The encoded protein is CASSPAAGRSNQPQHF.

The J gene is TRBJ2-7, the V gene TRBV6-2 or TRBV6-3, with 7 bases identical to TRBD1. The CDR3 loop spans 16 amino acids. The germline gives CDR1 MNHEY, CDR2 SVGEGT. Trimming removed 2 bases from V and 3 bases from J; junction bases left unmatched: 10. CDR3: CASSYPERDSHYEQYF. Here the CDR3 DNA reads TGTGCCAGCAGTTACCCGGAGAGGGACAGTCACTACGAGCAGTACTTC.